This T cell receptor (beta chain) was recovered during a study of shared clonotypes between healthy human individuals. About the study: There were three CD4 naive, three CD4 memory, two CD8 naive and one CD8 memory plates per donor. Study observations and caveats: Exclusively blood specimens were collected; tissue repertoires likely differ.

In the case of this clone: Its antigen remains unidentified.

V trimming: 3 bases; J trimming: 3 bases; junction bases outside the gene matches: 3. The germline CDR1 and CDR2 sequences are GTSNPN and SVGIG (reference sequence). This CDR3 region has 14 residues. Libraries were prepared by immunoSEQ multiplex PCR; TCRdb keeps only in-frame clonotypes and omits some of them. Among about 2.3 million clones, roughly 92% were seen once, and the ten largest hold approximately 0.41%. The receptor was derived from a man aged 18 to 30 in good health. Some clones in this sample may be carry-over from other donors' samples. The chain is built from TRBV30 and TRBJ2-3; 10 nucleotides align to TRBD1. Sequenced: naive CD4+ T cells from PBMCs. Subset here: CD45RA+ positively selected. The CDR3 loop is CAWRWTGGTDTQYF. CDR3 coding DNA: TGTGCCTGGAGATGGACAGGGGGAACAGATACGCAGTATTTT.